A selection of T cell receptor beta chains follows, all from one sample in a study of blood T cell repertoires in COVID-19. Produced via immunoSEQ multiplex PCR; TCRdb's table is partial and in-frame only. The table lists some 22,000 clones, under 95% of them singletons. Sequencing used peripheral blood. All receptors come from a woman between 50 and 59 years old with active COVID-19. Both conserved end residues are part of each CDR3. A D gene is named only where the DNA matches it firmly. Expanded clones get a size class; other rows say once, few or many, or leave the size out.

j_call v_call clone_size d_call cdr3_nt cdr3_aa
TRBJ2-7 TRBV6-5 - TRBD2 TGTGCCAGCAGTTATGGCCTAGCGGCCTACGAGCAGTACTTC CASSYGLAAYEQYF
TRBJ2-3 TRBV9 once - TGTGCCAGCAGCGTAGGGGGGGGGCACACAGATACGCAGTATTTT CASSVGGGHTDTQYF
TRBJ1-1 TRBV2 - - TGTGCCAGCTCTCTTAGAGCTCCTGAAGCTTTCTTT CASSLRAPEAFF
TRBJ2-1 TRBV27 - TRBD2 TGTGCCAGCAGTTCACTAGCGTCAAACTCCTACAATGAGCAGTTCTTC CASSSLASNSYNEQFF
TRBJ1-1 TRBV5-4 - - TGTGCCAGCAACTCCGATACCCAGGGATCCTTGGCCACTGAAGCTTTCTTT CASNSDTQGSLATEAFF
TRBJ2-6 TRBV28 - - TGTGCCAGCACCCCCACTTTCTCTGGGGCCAACGTCCTGACTTTC CASTPTFSGANVLTF
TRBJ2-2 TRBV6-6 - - TGTGCCAGCAGTTACGACGGAGGCACCGGGGAGCTGTTTTTT CASSYDGGTGELFF
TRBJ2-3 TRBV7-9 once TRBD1 TGTGCCAGCAGTCAGCACGGGACAGGGGGCGCAGATACGCAGTATTTT CASSQHGTGGADTQYF
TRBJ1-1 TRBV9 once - TGTGCCAGCAGCGTAGGTGAGGGTTTGAGGCAGTACACTGAAGCTTTCTTT CASSVGEGLRQYTEAFF
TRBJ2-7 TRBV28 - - TGTGCCAGCAGTTTATCGGCAGGAGGGTCCTACGAGCAGTACTTC CASSLSAGGSYEQYF
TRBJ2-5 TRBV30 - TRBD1 TGTGCCTGGAGTCAGGGACAGGGGGGTAGCGAGACCCAGTACTTC CAWSQGQGGSETQYF
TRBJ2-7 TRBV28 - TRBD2 TGTGCCAGCAGTTTATGGGCGGGGGGCGTAGAAACCTACGAGCAGTACTTC CASSLWAGGVETYEQYF
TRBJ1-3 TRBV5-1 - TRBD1 TGCGCCAGCAGCTTTTCCCCGGGACAGATTTACGGAAACACCATATATTTT CASSFSPGQIYGNTIYF
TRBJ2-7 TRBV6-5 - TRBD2 TGTGCCAGTTTGTCTCTAGCGGGAGGTGAGTACGAGCAGTACTTC CASLSLAGGEYEQYF
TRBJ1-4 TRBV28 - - TGTGCCAGCAGTCTTACAGGGCTCAAGGAAAAACTGTTTTTT CASSLTGLKEKLFF
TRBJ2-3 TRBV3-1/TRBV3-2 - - TGTGCCAGCAGCCAAGACTCGGGGTGGGATACGCAGTATTTT CASSQDSGWDTQYF
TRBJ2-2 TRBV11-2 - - TGTGCCAGCAGGAATCAGAAACCCAGCGGCGGGGAGCTGTTTTTT CASRNQKPSGGELFF
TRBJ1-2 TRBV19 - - TGTGCCAGTACCCCATCCGCAGGGTGGGGTAACTATGGCTACACCTTC CASTPSAGWGNYGYTF
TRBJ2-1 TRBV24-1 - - TGTGCCACCAGTGAGGCAGGGGCACAGGATGAGCAGTTCTTC CATSEAGAQDEQFF
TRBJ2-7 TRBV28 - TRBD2 TGTGCCAGCAAAGCGGGAGAGTCCTACGAGCAGTACTTC CASKAGESYEQYF
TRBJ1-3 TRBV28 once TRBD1 TGTGCCAGCAGTGTCCCGACAGGGTCTGGAAACACCATATATTTT CASSVPTGSGNTIYF
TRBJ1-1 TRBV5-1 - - TGCGCCAGCAGCAGTCAGGGGAGCACTGAAGCTTTCTTT CASSSQGSTEAFF
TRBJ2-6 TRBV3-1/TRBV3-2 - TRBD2 TGTGCCAGCAGCCAAACTAGCGGGGGGGTAGGCTCTGGGGCCAACGTCCTGACTTTC CASSQTSGGVGSGANVLTF
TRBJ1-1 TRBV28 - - TGTGCCAGCAGTTTGGGCCAGACTGAAGCTTTCTTT CASSLGQTEAFF
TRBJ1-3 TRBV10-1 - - TGCGCCAGCAGTCGGGGGAGCGCTGGAAACACCATATATTTT CASSRGSAGNTIYF
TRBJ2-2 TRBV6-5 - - TGTGCCAGCAGTCCCCCGGGGGTCGGCGGGGAGCTGTTTTTT CASSPPGVGGELFF
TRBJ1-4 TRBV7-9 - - TGTGCCAGCAGCTCCGTAGAGGAAAAACTGTTTTTT CASSSVEEKLFF
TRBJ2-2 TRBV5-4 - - TGTGCCAGCAGCTTTCCGGCGAACACCGGGGAGCTGTTTTTT CASSFPANTGELFF
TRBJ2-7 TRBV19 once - TGTGCCACTTCCCCCAGGGGCTCCTACGAGCAGTACTTC CATSPRGSYEQYF
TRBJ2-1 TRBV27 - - TGTGCCAGCAGTTTGTCTAGGTATCAATTTTACAATGAGCAGTTCTTC CASSLSRYQFYNEQFF
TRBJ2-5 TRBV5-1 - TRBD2 TGCGCCAGCAGACAAGTAGCGGGGGGGCCCCAAGAGACCCAGTACTTC CASRQVAGGPQETQYF
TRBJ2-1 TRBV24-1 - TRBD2 TGTGCCACCAACCCTGGCCTAGCGGGAGTCGATGAGCAGTTCTTC CATNPGLAGVDEQFF
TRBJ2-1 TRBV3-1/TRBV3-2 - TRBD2 TGTGCCAGCAGCCTTACTAACGGACTAGCGGGGGATCCGTTCTTC CASSLTNGLAGDPFF
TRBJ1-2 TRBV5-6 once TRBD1 TGTGCCAGCAGCGATACAGGGGGCAATGGCTACACCTTC CASSDTGGNGYTF
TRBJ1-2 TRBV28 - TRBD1 TGTGCCAGCAGTTCCCCGGGACAGGGGCACTATGGCTACACCTTC CASSSPGQGHYGYTF
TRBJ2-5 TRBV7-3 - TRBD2 TGTGCCAGCAGCCCCTGGGGGGGATACCAAGAGACCCAGTACTTC CASSPWGGYQETQYF